Given below is one T cell receptor (beta chain) in context. This clone's antigen is unknown. Base quality data are lacking; no much larger clone is found one base away. The data were obtained in a study of T cell responses to AZD1222 COVID-19 vaccine (dated by TCRdb to the early 2020s). Background on the whole study: A total of approximately 230 trial participants underwent TCR sequencing, of whom 207 received two doses of AZD1222 and around 25 received two doses of the MenACWY control vaccine. Enrollment into the trials was organized by age into subgroups of 18-55, 56-69 and 70-plus years, and those subgroups contained approximately 160, 26 and 62 TCR-sequenced participants, respectively. Findings and caveats that apply to the study as a whole: After two AZD1222 doses, both the breadth and the depth of spike-specific TCRs were significantly higher than at day 0 and than in MenACWY recipients. Vaccine-associated CD4 TCRs spanned the whole spike protein, with dominant responses in regions 160-218 and 743-854. The 56-69-year group was small, and its depth increase did not reach significance, likely because of low power. Nearly half of unique spike-specific TCRs reportedly recognized epitopes outside regions mutated in the B.1.351 and B.1.1.7 variants. Only a handful of AZD1222 recipients were SARS-CoV-2 seropositive at baseline, limiting conclusions about previously exposed vaccinees. Participants were mostly white British, with more females than males. The authors suggested clonal diversity may have been underestimated. Because no day 14 peak-response samples were available, repertoires were characterized only after the peak T cell response.

Per the publication, the time point label means: about 28 days (+/-7) after the second vaccine dose. The treatment or condition label on this specimen signifies: meningococcal conjugate vaccine given as trial control. Samples from vaccinated people were obtained from the UK trials COV001 and COV002, which included a single-blind randomized controlled phase 2/3 trial of AZD1222 (ChAdOx1 nCoV-19) in healthy adults. For TCRbeta chain sequencing, PBMC samples were collected from trial participants at day 0 and at day 28 after the second dose. V is cut back by 0 bases and J by 1 base, with 7 bases in the junction unmatched. CDR1 SGDLS and CDR2 YYNGEE are derived from the germline V gene. The cysteine opens and the phenylalanine closes a CDR3 of 18 amino acids. Only the CDR3 part of the read is kept: 54 bases, read in frame from the first base. The CDR3 regions of human TCRbeta chains were subjected to immunosequencing. The study's processing was this. TCRs in the repertoires were compared against a reference library of SARS-CoV-2-specific TCRs that had been generated with the MIRA antigen-specificity platform. Breadth was defined as the fraction of unique TCRs that were SARS-CoV-2-associated. Depth was defined as the fraction of total T cells that were SARS-CoV-2-associated. Each spike-specific TCR was assigned to its reactive spike region and to a CD4 or CD8 class using the MIRA data. Log10-transformed breadth and depth values were compared by one-way ANOVA with Sidak's multiple comparisons tests. TCRdb took over this immuneACCESS table, retaining in-frame rearrangements with V and J assigned. Such tables are incomplete; in checked studies, under half of the missing clones stem from an unresolved V gene, and the remainder is unexplained. V and J calls and clone size come straight from that table; D and trimming were deduced from the DNA. Recorded for this sample are around 140,000 clones; 65% to 90% of them occurred a single time. The ten biggest clones cover 7.9% of the sample.

The source of this sequence is an adult who received the MenACWY meningococcal vaccine as a control. The rearranged segments are TRBV9 and TRBJ1-3; 10 middle bases align to TRBD1. The sequencing here drew on peripheral blood, taken 28 days after the second dose of the MenACWY control vaccine. The nucleotides are TGTGCCAGCAGCGTAGCACCACCGGGACAGGGGTCTGGAAACACCATATATTTT. It is translated as CASSVAPPGQGSGNTIYF.